What follows is one T cell receptor beta chain and its context. The antigen remains unidentified. The assay was immunoSEQ multiplex PCR, and TCRdb's table has in-frame clones only and misses some. The sample has about 110,000 clones, 80% to 90% seen once; the top ten hold 15% to 20%. This CDR3 has 14 amino acids. Between the trimmed V and J ends, which lost 0 bases and 5 bases, there was a span of 11 bases. CDR1 is SGDLS and CDR2 is YYNGEE in the germline V gene. This specimen comes from a study of PD-1 blockade in classical Hodgkin lymphoma. As for the study in general: Intravenous nivolumab at 3 mg/kg was given to patients every 2 weeks. Regarding the study as a whole: By cycle point C4D1, TCR diversity had risen significantly in CD4+ cells (but not CD8+ cells). In newly diagnosed patients, baseline TCR diversity was reportedly below that of healthy donors. Prior to therapy, complete responders displayed diversity much like that of newly diagnosed patients.

Every single patient, without exception, relapsed after autologous stem cell transplantation, and brentuximab vedotin exposure varied. The origin of this receptor is a human donor with classical Hodgkin lymphoma. The material sequenced was peripheral blood mononuclear cells (PBMCs), taken before the second cycle of nivolumab. This chain uses TRBV9 with TRBJ2-5, with D unresolved. The CDR3 loop is CASSVESGRETQYF. DNA for the CDR3: TGTGCCAGCAGCGTAGAGTCAGGCAGGGAGACCCAGTACTTC.